This TCR beta chain was identified in a study of cytomegalovirus exposure and HLA in healthy donors. Study-level results: Using the classifier, cytomegalovirus status was reportedly diagnosed with high specificity and sensitivity. According to a later analysis, donors in an Asian-associated ancestry cluster reportedly had fewer N-insertions than the roughly 640-donor mean. Some V segments, including TRBV6-2 and TRBV6-3, were excluded as indistinguishable.

V lost 1 base, J lost 5 bases, and 12 bases lay in between. Germline V gene lookup returns CDR1 SNHLY and CDR2 FYNNEI. CDR3 size: 14 residues. This clone has just a few counts. The target antigen is unknown. Primers for the PCR totalled 60 Vbeta and 13 Jbeta. Study processing details: A follow-up analysis tallied about 80 million unique TCR beta chains, approximately 11 million shared. Generated by immunoSEQ multiplex PCR, the TCRdb table keeps only in-frame clones and is missing some. For V, J and clone size, that table is used; D and trimming come from the DNA. The table has 97,000 or so clones, about 81% seen once; the top ten hold about 1.5%.

The clonotype was recovered from a man between 35 and 55 years old in good health and CMV-seronegative. The chain carries TRBV2 and TRBJ2-7, with TRBD1 as a possible D gene (8 bases). The sequencing input was PBMCs. This chain's CDR3 is CASSEGTGRDEQYF. The DNA for the CDR3 is TGTGCCAGCAGTGAAGGGACAGGGAGGGACGAGCAGTACTTC.